This T cell receptor (beta chain) was sequenced during a study of spatial heterogeneity in lung cancer. A single record per CDR3 protein comes from TCRdb applying MiXCR to the 5' RACE reads. Of 60,000 to 65,000 distinct CDR3 sequences in the sample, 8% to 9% were seen once. In this sample, this clonotype turned up many times. This sample's time point: sample taken at primary tumor resection. Whole RNA from tumor, nontumor lung or frozen PBMC was sequenced unsorted. There are 14 residues in the CDR3. V shed 6 bases and J shed 3 bases, with 14 bases lying between them. This sequence joins TRBV12-3 or TRBV12-4 and TRBJ1-1; D possibly corresponds to TRBD1 (5 bases). This sample comprised PBMCs, obtained at surgery. The sequence was collected from a female donor with early-stage non-small cell lung cancer. The CDR3 coding sequence is TGTGCCAGCAGCCTCAGGGTGGGGGACACTGAAGCTTTCTTT. This gives the protein CASSLRVGDTEAFF.